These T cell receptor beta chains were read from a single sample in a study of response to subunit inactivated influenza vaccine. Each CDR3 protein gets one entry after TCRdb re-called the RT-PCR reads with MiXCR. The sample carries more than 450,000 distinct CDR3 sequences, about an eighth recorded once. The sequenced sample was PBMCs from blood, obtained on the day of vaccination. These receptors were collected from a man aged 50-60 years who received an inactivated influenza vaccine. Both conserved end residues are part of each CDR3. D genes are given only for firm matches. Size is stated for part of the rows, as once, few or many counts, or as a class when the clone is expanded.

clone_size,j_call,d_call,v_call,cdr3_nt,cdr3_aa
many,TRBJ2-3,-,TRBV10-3,TGTGCCATCAGGACTAGCACAGATACGCAGTATTTT,CAIRTSTDTQYF
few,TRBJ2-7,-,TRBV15,TGTGCCACCGGGGAACAGGGCCCTCCCTACGAGCAGTACTTC,CATGEQGPPYEQYF
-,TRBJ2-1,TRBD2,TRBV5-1,TGCGCCAGCAGCGGGGCCCCTACTAGCGGGGGGGCCGTAGCTGAGCAGTTCTTC,CASSGAPTSGGAVAEQFF
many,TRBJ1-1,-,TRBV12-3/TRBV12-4,TGTGCCAGCAGTTTGGGGGGTTTTATGAACACTGAAGCTTTCTTT,CASSLGGFMNTEAFF
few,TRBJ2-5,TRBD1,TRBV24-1,TGTGCCACCAGTGACAGCCAGGGGGAAGAGACCCAGTACTTC,CATSDSQGEETQYF
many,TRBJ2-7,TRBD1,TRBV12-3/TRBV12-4,TGTGCCAGCAGTGGGGGGGGGACAGGGTGGCGCGAGCAGTACTTC,CASSGGGTGWREQYF
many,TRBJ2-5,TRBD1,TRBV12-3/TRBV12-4,TGTGCCAGCAGTTACGACAGGGTACAGACCCAGTACTTC,CASSYDRVQTQYF
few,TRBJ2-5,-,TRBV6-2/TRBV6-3,TGTGCCAGCAGTTACGACGGGGGCTTAGAGACCCAGTACTTC,CASSYDGGLETQYF
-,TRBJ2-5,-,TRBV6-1,TGTGCCAGCAGTCCATCCACGGGACTCAGAGGGGGAGAGACCCAGTACTTC,CASSPSTGLRGGETQYF
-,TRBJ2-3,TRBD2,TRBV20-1,TGCAGTGGGGCGGGGACTAGCGGGATCACAGATACGCAGTATTTT,CSGAGTSGITDTQYF
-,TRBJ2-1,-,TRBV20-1,TGCAGTGCTAGAGGACACAATGAGCAGTTCTTC,CSARGHNEQFF
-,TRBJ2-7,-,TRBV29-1,TGCAGCGTTGCTGTAGGGCAGAAGATCTACGAGCAGTACTTC,CSVAVGQKIYEQYF